Presented here are 29 T cell receptor beta chains from one specimen sequenced in a study of shared clonotypes between healthy human individuals. Only in-frame clones appear in the TCRdb table, and some are missing; sequencing was by immunoSEQ multiplex PCR. The sample records some 2,400,000 clones, 90% to 97% being singletons. Sequencing was performed on naive CD4+ T cells sorted from blood. Subset defined: CD45RA+ positively selected. These receptor sequences come from a man younger than 35 in good health.

This rearrangement joins TRBV5-1 to TRBJ2-6; no firm D call. Trimming left V 1 base short and J 0 bases short, with 8 bases between. Germline V gene sequence: CDR1 SGHRS, CDR2 YFSETQ. There are 16 residues in the CDR3. In DNA form, the CDR3 reads TGCGCCAGCAGCTTGTTTTCCGACTCTGGGGCCAACGTCCTGACTTTC. Its translation is CASSLFSDSGANVLTF.

Comment on this clone: Within the sample, other DNA sequences also encode this same CDR3. The J gene is TRBJ1-4, the V gene TRBV6-5; 7 positions agree with TRBD1. The CDR3 has 12 residues. Germline V gene lookup returns CDR1 MNHEY and CDR2 SVGAGI. V was pared by 6 bases and J by 5 bases, with 0 bases of the junction left unmatched. This CDR3 reads CASRTGNEKLFF. CDR3 bases: TGTGCCAGCAGGACAGGGAATGAAAAACTGTTTTTT.

V usage is TRBV9 and J usage is TRBJ2-2; possible D gene TRBD2, 5 bases. The CDR3 covers 17 residues. Looked up from germline, CDR1 is SGDLS and CDR2 is YYNGEE. V lost 3 bases, J lost 7 bases, and 22 bases lay in between. The CDR3 is CASSGTGNPSFGGELFF. The CDR3 nucleotides read TGTGCCAGCAGCGGGACTGGGAACCCTTCATTTGGCGGGGAGCTGTTTTTT.

Points on this clone: This specimen includes other DNA sequences encoding the same CDR3. This rearrangement joins TRBV11-2 to TRBJ1-1; D gene ambiguous. V lost 1 base and J 1 base, leaving 4 bases between the germline ends. The CDR3 sequence is 13 residues long. In germline, CDR1 is SGHAT, CDR2 FQNNGV. The CDR3 protein is CASSLGSNTEAFF. The CDR3 region has the DNA TGTGCCAGCAGCTTAGGCTCGAACACTGAAGCTTTCTTT.

With respect to this clone: This same CDR3 is encoded by further DNA sequences in the sample. The genes are TRBV19 and TRBJ1-6; tentative D call: TRBD1 (5 bases). Trimming took off 3 bases at V and 5 bases at J, with 8 bases between the two ends. CDR3 length: 14 amino acids. Germline CDR1 is LNHDA and CDR2 is SQIVND (reference sequence). The CDR3 here is CASSIRGDNSPLHF. In nucleotides, the CDR3 is TGTGCCAGTAGTATCCGAGGGGATAATTCACCCCTCCACTTT.

The rearrangement uses TRBV4-2 and TRBJ1-2, with D uncertain. The CDR3 is 17 amino acids. V was cut by 0 bases and J by 3 bases, with 17 bases left in between. Germline V gene lookup returns CDR1 LGHNA and CDR2 YNFKEQ. The CDR3 here is CASSQDPLRREDYGYTF. The CDR3 DNA follows: TGTGCCAGCAGCCAAGATCCGCTCCGGCGGGAAGACTATGGCTACACCTTC.

The chain carries TRBV11-2 and TRBJ2-3; TRBD2 aligns across 7 bases. Germline lookup yields CDR1 SGHAT and CDR2 FQNNGV. The CDR3 is made up of 14 amino acids. V shed 5 bases, J shed 2 bases, and the junction held 4 bases outside the gene matches. The CDR3 region has the DNA TGTGCCAGCAGCGGGGGACTACACACAGATACGCAGTATTTT. It is translated as CASSGGLHTDTQYF.

The V and J genes are TRBV27 and TRBJ1-2, with unresolved D. Trimming pared 5 bases from V and 5 bases from J, leaving 21 bases between. The CDR3 covers 16 residues. The V gene's germline CDR1 is MNHEY and CDR2 SMNVEV (reference sequence). CDR3 in DNA: TGTGCCAGCAGTCTGTTGATCGGAGCGCTCTCTTATGGCTACACCTTC. It codes for CASSLLIGALSYGYTF.

This clone was counted only a few times. Other DNA sequences of this sample code for an identical CDR3. The V gene is TRBV30, the J gene TRBJ1-4; D is undetermined. The CDR3 is 12 residues long. CDR1 is GTSNPN and CDR2 is SVGIG in the germline V gene (reference sequence). V shed 1 base and J shed 8 bases, with 8 bases lying between them. CDR3: CAWSGGGEKLFF. DNA for the CDR3: TGTGCCTGGAGTGGGGGAGGGGAAAAACTGTTTTTT.

The chain has TRBV19 and TRBJ1-5, with TRBD1 matching over 8 bases. The ends lost 6 bases at V and 1 base at J; junction bases unmatched: 5. CDR1 and CDR2 from the germline V gene are LNHDA and SQIVND (reference sequence). CDR3 size: 15 residues. CDR3 sequence reads: CASSDRGGSNQPQHF. The CDR3 bases are TGTGCCAGTAGCGACAGGGGCGGCAGCAATCAGCCCCAGCATTTT.

CDR3 sequence: CASRGGDTGNTIYF. Written as DNA, the CDR3 is TGTGCCAGCAGGGGGGGGGACACCGGAAACACCATATATTTT. The chain couples TRBV2 to TRBJ1-3, with D perhaps TRBD1 (6 bases). The CDR3 length is 14 residues. Germline CDR1 is SNHLY and CDR2 is FYNNEI. V lost 6 bases and J 4 bases, leaving 13 bases between the germline ends.

The genes are TRBV5-8 and TRBJ2-2; TRBD2 aligns across 8 bases. V lost 2 bases, J lost 1 base, and 13 bases stayed unmatched. The germline V gene has CDR1 SGHTS and CDR2 YDEGEE. This CDR3 has 19 residues. CDR3: CASSFRHQPGLGNTGELFF. Here the CDR3 DNA reads TGTGCCAGCAGCTTTCGACATCAACCGGGACTAGGGAACACCGGGGAGCTGTTTTTT. Full variable domain (remainder filled in from reference TRBV5-8 and TRBJ2-2): EAGVTQSPTHLIKTRGQQATLRCSPISGHTSVYWYQQALGLGLQFLLWYDEGEERNRGNFPPRFSGRQFPNYSSELNVNALELEDSALYLCASSFRHQPGLGNTGELFFGEGSRLTVL.

The genes are TRBV7-6 and TRBJ2-6; weak D call: TRBD1 (6 bases). Germline V lookup: CDR1 SGHVS, CDR2 FNYEAQ. CDR3 length: 15 amino acids. Trimming shortened V by 4 bases and J by 2 bases, and 9 bases separated the two germline ends. The CDR3 nucleotides are TGTGCCAGCAGCTATCACAGGGCTGGGGCCAACGTCCTGACTTTC. Its protein is CASSYHRAGANVLTF.

The chain is built from TRBV14 and TRBJ2-7; D is perhaps TRBD2 (7 bases). Germline loops: CDR1 SGHDN, CDR2 FVKESK. V lost 4 bases and J 4 bases, leaving 17 bases between the germline ends. This CDR3 has 15 amino acids. CDR3 in amino acids: CASSPRQAGRYEQYF. CDR3 nucleotides: TGTGCCAGCAGCCCCCGACAGGCCGGGAGGTACGAGCAGTACTTC.

The gene calls are TRBV7-9 and TRBJ2-2; D is uncertain. The CDR3 totals 13 residues. Per germline, CDR1 SEHNR and CDR2 FQNEAQ (reference sequence). V was clipped by 2 bases and J by 3 bases, with 4 bases between them. The DNA of the CDR3 is TGTGCCAGCAGCTTAATGGACACCGGGGAGCTGTTTTTT. The encoded protein is CASSLMDTGELFF.

The chain employs TRBV7-4 and TRBJ1-4; D is unresolved. Between the trimmed V and J ends, which lost 5 bases and 8 bases, there was a span of 27 bases. The CDR3 runs to 18 residues. Germline V lookup: CDR1 SGHVT, CDR2 SQSDAQ. The chain's CDR3 is CASSPPCGSGAGKEKLFF. The CDR3 DNA reads TGTGCCAGCAGCCCACCTTGCGGGTCGGGTGCTGGTAAGGAAAAACTGTTTTTT.

Of note for this clone: Other DNA sequences of this sample code for an identical CDR3. This chain connects TRBV6-5 to TRBJ2-7, with D possibly TRBD1 on 6 matching bases. Germline V gives CDR1 MNHEY, CDR2 SVGAGI. The V end lost 5 bases, the J end lost 3 bases, and 11 bases lay between the germline ends. This CDR3 is built from 13 residues. The DNA of the CDR3 is TGTGCCAGCAGTCGCCGACAGGACTACGAGCAGTACTTC. It translates to CASSRRQDYEQYF.

The chain carries TRBV4-3 and TRBJ2-2; D call uncertain. The CDR3 runs 14 residues. V lost 0 bases and J 6 bases, leaving 8 bases between the germline ends. Germline V lookup: CDR1 LGHNA, CDR2 YSLEER. CDR3 in amino acids: CASSQEGRPGELFF. CDR3 nucleotides: TGCGCCAGCAGCCAAGAGGGAAGGCCCGGGGAGCTGTTTTTT.

The chain uses TRBV28 and TRBJ2-5; D remains ambiguous. Germline CDR1 and CDR2: MDHEN and SYDVKM. With 5 bases removed from V and 2 bases from J, the gap between germline ends came to 15 bases. The CDR3 loop spans 15 amino acids. The CDR3 DNA sequence: TGTGCCAGCAGTAGTAGTTCGGCGGAACAAGAGACCCAGTACTTC. Translating it yields CASSSSSAEQETQYF.

The chain is built from TRBV5-1 and TRBJ1-5; D perhaps matches TRBD1 (6 bases). The CDR3 runs 15 residues. In germline, CDR1 is SGHRS, CDR2 YFSETQ. Trimming shortened V by 0 bases and J by 6 bases, and 13 bases separated the two germline ends. The CDR3 sequence: CASSLDRAGGQPQHF. In DNA form, the CDR3 reads TGCGCCAGCAGCTTGGACAGGGCGGGCGGTCAGCCCCAGCATTTT.

V usage is TRBV5-1 and J usage is TRBJ2-7; 11 bases match TRBD2. V lost 4 bases and J lost 5; bases outside the gene matches: 5. This CDR3 is built from 14 residues. Germline loops: CDR1 SGHRS, CDR2 YFSETQ. CDR3 loop: CASSTTSGSDEQYF. As DNA, the CDR3 is TGCGCCAGCAGCACCACTAGCGGGAGTGACGAGCAGTACTTC.

The chain links TRBV27 to TRBJ1-4; TRBD1 matches 10 bases. The CDR3 totals 15 residues. Germline V CDR1 and CDR2: MNHEY, SMNVEV (reference sequence). J gave up 3 bases and V 2 bases, and 0 bases lay outside the gene matches. For the CDR3, the DNA is TGTGCCAGCAGTTTAGGGACAGGGGCTAATGAAAAACTGTTTTTT. This sequence encodes CASSLGTGANEKLFF.

This clone was seen only a few times. The gene calls are TRBV7-3 and TRBJ2-1, with TRBD2 as a possible D gene (6 bases). Germline lookup yields CDR1 SGHTA and CDR2 FQGTGA. Trimming left V 4 bases short and J 5 bases short, with 12 bases between. This CDR3 comprises 14 residues. The CDR3 region is CASSSRGGNNEQFF. The CDR3 DNA follows: TGTGCCAGCAGCTCACGGGGCGGGAACAATGAGCAGTTCTTC.

The chain recombines TRBV14 with TRBJ2-3, with 11 nucleotides matching TRBD2. Germline-derived CDR1 and CDR2 are SGHDN and FVKESK. The junction had 6 bases not matched to a gene; V was cut back by 3 bases and J by 4 bases. The CDR3 is 16 amino acids. The CDR3 here is CASSQTLAGAADTQYF. CDR3 DNA sequence: TGTGCCAGCAGCCAGACACTAGCGGGAGCTGCAGATACGCAGTATTTT.

J is TRBJ2-5 and V is TRBV28; 12 bases map to TRBD2. Germline CDR1 is MDHEN and CDR2 is SYDVKM. Unmatched junction bases numbered 1, after V lost 6 bases and J lost 5 bases. CDR3 size: 13 residues. The CDR3 sequence: CASRLAGGETQYF. In DNA form, the CDR3 reads TGTGCCAGCAGACTAGCGGGGGGTGAGACCCAGTACTTC.

The gene calls are TRBV20-1 and TRBJ1-2; D is undetermined. V was trimmed by 3 bases and J by 4 bases, leaving 3 bases between them. CDR1 is DFQATT and CDR2 is SNEGSKA in the germline V gene (reference sequence). This CDR3 is 10 amino acids long. This chain's CDR3 is CSASVYGYTF. The DNA for the CDR3 is TGCAGTGCTAGTGTCTATGGCTACACCTTC.

V is TRBV5-4 and J is TRBJ2-7, with 14 nucleotides matching TRBD2. CDR3 length: 18 residues. The V gene's germline CDR1 is SGHNT and CDR2 YYREEE (reference sequence). V lost 3 bases, J lost 0 bases, and 8 bases stayed unmatched. The DNA for the CDR3 is TGTGCCAGCAGCTACGGGACTAGCGGGGGCCCTAGCTCCTACGAGCAGTACTTC. Translated: CASSYGTSGGPSSYEQYF.

The chain joins TRBV2 to TRBJ2-7; no definite D call. The CDR3 is 14 amino acids. V was shortened by 1 base and J by 2 bases, with 9 bases between the two germline ends. Germline lookup yields CDR1 SNHLY and CDR2 FYNNEI. This CDR3 reads CASSEGTPPYEQYF. The CDR3 coding sequence is TGTGCCAGCAGTGAAGGGACGCCACCCTACGAGCAGTACTTC.

The gene calls are TRBV6-5 and TRBJ1-1; perhaps TRBD1 as D (6 bases). This CDR3 is 15 amino acids long. Per the germline V gene, CDR1 is MNHEY and CDR2 is SVGAGI. With 7 bases removed from V and 4 bases from J, the gap between germline ends came to 19 bases. The CDR3 loop is CASNRWGHGGTEAFF. DNA of the CDR3: TGTGCCAGCAATCGTTGGGGACATGGTGGCACTGAAGCTTTCTTT.